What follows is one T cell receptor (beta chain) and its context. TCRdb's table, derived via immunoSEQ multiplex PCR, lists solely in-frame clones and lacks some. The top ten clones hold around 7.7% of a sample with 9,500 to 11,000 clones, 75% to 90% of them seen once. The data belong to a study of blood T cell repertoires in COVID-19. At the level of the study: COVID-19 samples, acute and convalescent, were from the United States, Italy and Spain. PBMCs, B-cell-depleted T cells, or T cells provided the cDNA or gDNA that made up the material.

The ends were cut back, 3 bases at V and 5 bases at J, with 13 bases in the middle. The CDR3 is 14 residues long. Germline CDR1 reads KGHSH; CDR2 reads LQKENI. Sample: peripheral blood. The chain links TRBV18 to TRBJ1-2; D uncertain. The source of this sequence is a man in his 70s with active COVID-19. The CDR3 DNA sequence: TGTGCCAGCTCACCTGAGGCAGACCTGTATGGCTACACCTTC. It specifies CASSPEADLYGYTF.